This T cell receptor (beta chain) was profiled in a study of T cell responses to AZD1222 COVID-19 vaccine. Notes on the study in general: Reportedly, nearly half of unique spike TCRs recognized epitopes outside B.1.351/B.1.1.7 mutations. Scientists sampled the repertoires only once the peak T cell response had passed.

Clones were sequenced by immunoSEQ multiplex PCR, and TCRdb holds only the in-frame ones, with some missing. The sample lists some 150,000 clones; around 90% were seen once. The CDR3 extends over 12 amino acids. The germline CDR1 and CDR2 sequences are SGHTA and FQGNSA. The table lists this clone with a count of one. What it recognizes is unknown. One end of the junction does not line up with germline, which may come from a read error. The V and J genes are TRBV7-2 and TRBJ1-2, with TRBD1 identical over 9 bases. The receptor's source is an adult who received the AZD1222 COVID-19 vaccine. The sample was peripheral blood, taken 28 days after the second AZD1222 dose. The DNA for the CDR3 is TGTGCCAGCAGCTGGGGACAGGGACCACCCGCCTTC. Protein product: CASSWGQGPPAF.